This T cell receptor (beta chain) was retrieved from a study of blood T cell repertoires in COVID-19. For the study at large: Collection of acute and convalescent COVID-19 samples took place in the United States, Italy and Spain. Sources were T cells, B-cell-depleted T cells, or PBMCs; the material itself was cDNA or gDNA.

The germline V gene has CDR1 SNHLY and CDR2 FYNNEI. Unmatched junction bases numbered 14, after V lost 7 bases and J lost 8 bases. The CDR3 is made up of 16 amino acids. In the original analysis: Counts of nucleated cells, estimated from reference gene primer amplification, were obtained. Using immunoSEQ multiplex PCR, the repertoire was profiled, and TCRdb retains in-frame clones only, with some absent. V, J and clone size are those of that table, while D and trimming were read from the DNA. The repertoire has about 240,000 clones, around 88% of them found once; the top ten carry about 3%. V is TRBV2 and J is TRBJ2-1; 10 bases match TRBD1. The sequenced sample was peripheral blood. This receptor was obtained from a woman between 25 and 40 years old who had recovered from COVID-19. The CDR3 reads CASTVVRDRGEDEQFF. DNA for the CDR3: TGTGCCAGCACGGTGGTCCGGGACAGGGGTGAGGATGAGCAGTTCTTC.